Shown below are 11 T cell receptor beta chains from a single sample sequenced in a study of early T cells in non-severe SARS-CoV-2 infection (dated by TCRdb to the early 2020s). Library preparation was by 5' RACE. Sequencing took place on a NextSeq 500. The public reads were quality trimmed at Q25 with fastp and then assembled into clones with MiXCR by TCRdb, keeping productive beta chains. Rows are unified per CDR3 protein, each entry keeping the most common DNA and genes. This sample gives around 75,000 distinct CDR3 sequences in total; roughly 9.4% of them show up just once. 5.9% of the sample belongs to the ten largest clones. Sequenced: whole blood. Source of these receptors: an adult who was a healthcare worker with PCR-confirmed SARS-CoV-2 infection or an uninfected control (not recorded which).

The V gene is TRBV4-2, the J gene TRBJ1-3; possible D gene TRBD1, 5 bases. Germline values: CDR1 LGHNA, CDR2 YNFKEQ. V was cut by 4 bases and J by 0 bases, with 19 bases left in between. The CDR3 has 18 amino acids. The DNA for the CDR3 is TGTGCCAGCAGCCCGCGGGTCCCCCGAGGGACCTCTGGAAACACCATATATTTT. Translated: CASSPRVPRGTSGNTIYF.

At least ten counts were recorded for this clonotype. V is TRBV2 and J is TRBJ1-1; D is perhaps TRBD1 (6 bases). V lost 5 bases, J lost 5 bases, and 18 bases lay in between. Germline V gene lookup returns CDR1 SNHLY and CDR2 FYNNEI. CDR3 size: 15 residues. CDR3 amino acids: CASSLGGVLVTEAFF. CDR3 nucleotide sequence: TGTGCCAGCAGTCTAGGGGGGGTCCTGGTGACTGAAGCTTTCTTT.

This clonotype was found many times. The rearrangement uses TRBV29-1 and TRBJ2-3, with D uncertain. The CDR3 sequence is 10 residues long. V gave up 6 bases and J gave up 5 bases, with 6 bases separating them. The germline CDR1 and CDR2 sequences are SQVTM and ANQGSEA. This chain's CDR3 is CSVLRDTQYF. The CDR3 DNA reads as TGCAGCGTGCTTCGAGATACGCAGTATTTT.

This clonotype was seen a handful of times. V usage is TRBV29-1 and J usage is TRBJ2-7; 13 positions match TRBD2. V dropped 1 base and J dropped 5; count of bases not matched to a gene: 8. Germline V lookup: CDR1 SQVTM, CDR2 ANQGSEA. The CDR3 totals 16 residues. CDR3: CSVEGDWTSGSNEQYF. The CDR3 DNA is TGCAGCGTTGAAGGTGATTGGACTAGCGGGAGCAACGAGCAGTACTTC.

The rearrangement joins TRBV5-1 to TRBJ1-3, with no clear D. From germline, CDR1 is SGHRS and CDR2 YFSETQ. With 3 bases removed from V and 4 bases from J, the gap between germline ends came to 11 bases. The CDR3 is 14 residues long. The CDR3 reads CASSSKGAGNTIYF. CDR3 DNA: TGCGCCAGCAGCTCTAAGGGAGCGGGAAACACCATATATTTT.

The chain couples TRBV6-6 to TRBJ2-4; D is possibly TRBD2 (5 bases). Trimming took 0 bases from V and 8 from J, leaving 5 bases between them. The CDR3 has 12 residues. Germline CDR1 MNHNY, CDR2 SVGAGI (reference sequence). The CDR3 DNA reads as TGTGCCAGCAGTTACTCCGGGGACATTCAGTACTTC. Its protein is CASSYSGDIQYF.

This clonotype was recorded once. The chain joins TRBV12-3 or TRBV12-4 to TRBJ2-5; no reliable D call. This CDR3 spans 13 amino acids. Between the trimmed V and J ends, which lost 3 bases and 4 bases, there was a span of 9 bases. The CDR3 bases are TGTGCCAGCAGTTTTGGCCGCCGAGAGACCCAGTACTTC. Its protein is CASSFGRRETQYF.

This clonotype showed up just a few times. The chain combines TRBV29-1 with TRBJ2-3, with D possibly TRBD2 on 6 matching bases. Germline V gives CDR1 SQVTM, CDR2 ANQGSEA. The CDR3 spans 12 residues. Trimming shortened V by 7 bases and J by 6 bases, and 14 bases separated the two germline ends. The CDR3 nucleotides read TGCAGCGGCCGACAGCGGGCCGATACGCAGTATTTT. Amino acids: CSGRQRADTQYF.

Points on this clonotype: Compared with germline, one end of the junction differs, possibly owing to a read error. The chain couples TRBV4-3 to TRBJ1-1; no clear D gene. The CDR3 has 14 amino acids. Germline V gives CDR1 LGHNA, CDR2 YSLEER. The CDR3 nucleotides read TGCGCCAGCAGCCAAGATGCCGCGGGCACTGAAGCATTCTTT. This gives the protein CASSQDAAGTEAFF.

This clonotype has ten or more counts. The chain carries TRBV29-1 and TRBJ2-7; D may be TRBD1 or TRBD2 (5 bases each). The germline V and J ends were trimmed by 6 bases and 2 bases, with 14 bases remaining between them. The CDR3 contains 13 residues. Germline V gene lookup returns CDR1 SQVTM and CDR2 ANQGSEA. In DNA, the CDR3 is TGCAGCGTCCAACGGGGCGGCCCCTACGAGCAGTACTTC. Protein: CSVQRGGPYEQYF.

This clonotype was detected many times. The rearrangement joins TRBV20-1 to TRBJ2-7; 8 bases fit TRBD2. Trimming at V came to 5 bases and at J to 5 bases, leaving 14 bases not matched to a gene. The CDR3 contains 15 residues. The V gene's germline CDR1 is DFQATT and CDR2 SNEGSKA (reference sequence). The chain's CDR3 is CSAPDVAGSLDEQYF. In DNA form, the CDR3 reads TGCAGTGCTCCCGACGTAGCGGGGTCCTTGGACGAGCAGTACTTC.